This T cell receptor beta chain derives from a study of shared clonotypes between healthy human individuals. Whole-study context: The people who gave samples were a couple of women and a few men aged 18 to 49.

J lost 5 bases, V lost 8 bases, and 4 bases had no gene match. The CDR3 spans 14 residues. The germline V gene has CDR1 SGHVS and CDR2 FNYEAQ. Study-level findings and limits: A generally larger estimated richness was seen in naive subsets than in memory subsets. All-four-donor shared clonotypes had higher generation probabilities than non-shared clonotypes did.

As concerns this clone: Its target is not known.

The protocol was immunoSEQ multiplex PCR, while the TCRdb copy is restricted to in-frame clones and leaves out a portion. The sample has about a million clones; about 74% are singletons. The chain recombines TRBV7-6 with TRBJ2-2; TRBD1 matches 11 bases. Sequencing input: memory CD4+ T cells sorted from blood. Specified subset: CD45RA-negative fraction. The source is a man in his late teens or twenties in good health. The CDR3 DNA reads as TGTGCCAGCGGGACAGGGGGGTGGACCGGGGAGCTGTTTTTT. Translation: CASGTGGWTGELFF.